The sequence of this T cell receptor (beta chain) was determined in a study of T cells expressing NK-cell markers. After re-calling the 5' RACE reads, TCRdb lists one entry per CDR3 protein, DNA absent. The sample table includes about 440,000 distinct CDR3 sequences. CDR1 and CDR2 (germline): SQVTM, ANQGSEA. This CDR3 comprises 12 residues. Sequencing used blood T cells: a sorted CD56 or NKG2C T cell subset, CD4+ or CD8+ T cells, or bulk PBMC T cells (not recorded which). The J gene is TRBJ2-5, the V gene TRBV29-1; TCRdb's D call, TRBD1, is unchecked because there is no DNA. The receptor was derived from a woman aged 18 to 75 in good health. The CDR3 here is CSVEYGPGAQYF.